Below are 28 T cell receptor beta chains sequenced from a single sample in a study of blood T cell repertoires in COVID-19. Sequencing was performed with immunoSEQ multiplex PCR; in TCRdb, only in-frame clones are kept and a portion is missing. Here the sample spans about 140,000 clones, approximately 83% being singletons. The sequenced sample consisted of PBMCs or T cells enriched from blood (not recorded which). The receptors shown here come from a man between 65 and 79 years old who had been exposed to COVID-19.

The chain couples TRBV5-8 to TRBJ2-7; D gene uncertain. The germline V and J ends were trimmed by 0 bases and 5 bases, with 12 bases remaining between them. The CDR3 loop spans 14 amino acids. Per the germline V gene, CDR1 is SGHTS and CDR2 is YDEGEE. In DNA, the CDR3 is TGTGCCAGCAGCTTGGTTGAGCGCCACCACGAGCAGTACTTC. Translated: CASSLVERHHEQYF.

The rearrangement links TRBV10-3 to TRBJ2-7; 8 bases line up with TRBD1. V lost 3 bases, J lost 5 bases, and 9 bases stayed unmatched. Germline V lookup: CDR1 ENHRY, CDR2 SYGVKD. CDR3 length equals 15 residues. CDR3 DNA sequence: TGTGCCATCAGTGAACCGGGACAGGCCGAGGACGAGCAGTACTTC. Its protein is CAISEPGQAEDEQYF.

V usage is TRBV29-1 and J usage is TRBJ2-3, with 8 bases fitting TRBD1. V gave up 7 bases and J gave up 5 bases; unmatched junction bases: 17. The CDR3 is 16 residues long. From germline, CDR1 is SQVTM and CDR2 ANQGSEA. CDR3 DNA sequence: TGCAGCGGCGGGTTGAGAGGACAGGGTATCGGAGATACGCAGTATTTT. Its translation: CSGGLRGQGIGDTQYF.

This chain links TRBV7-6 with TRBJ2-3; D call uncertain. Trimming left V 1 base short and J 1 base short, with 9 bases between. From germline, CDR1 is SGHVS and CDR2 FNYEAQ. This CDR3 comprises 15 residues. In DNA, the CDR3 is TGTGCCAGCAGCTTAGGGGCAGGTGGCACAGATACGCAGTATTTT. This codes for CASSLGAGGTDTQYF.

The count of this clone is one. Other DNA sequences in the sample encode the same CDR3. This chain links TRBV24-1 with TRBJ2-3, with 8 bases lining up with TRBD1. The length of the CDR3 is 15 residues. The ends lost 2 bases at V and 0 bases at J; junction bases unmatched: 0. The V gene's germline CDR1 is KGHDR and CDR2 SFDVKD. The CDR3 is CATSDWTGSTDTQYF. The CDR3 DNA follows: TGTGCCACCAGTGATTGGACAGGGAGCACAGATACGCAGTATTTT.

The chain has TRBV12-5 and TRBJ2-2; D perhaps matches TRBD1 (6 bases). Germline lookup yields CDR1 LGHNT and CDR2 FRNRAP. V shed 1 base and J shed 4 bases, with 16 bases lying between them. The CDR3 loop spans 17 amino acids. CDR3 bases: TGTGCTAGTGGTTTGGCCGACGCAGGGGTTTTCACCGGGGAGCTGTTTTTT. It codes for CASGLADAGVFTGELFF.

The chain couples TRBV2 to TRBJ1-6; a weak D match, TRBD1 (6 bases). The CDR3 consists of 15 residues. V was cut by 6 bases and J by 5 bases, with 14 bases left in between. From germline, CDR1 is SNHLY and CDR2 FYNNEI. The CDR3 reads CASRAQGLNNSPLHF. The CDR3 DNA reads as TGTGCCAGCAGGGCACAGGGCCTAAATAATTCACCCCTCCACTTT. Variable domain in full (rest from reference TRBV2 and TRBJ1-6): EPEVTQTPSHQVTQMGQEVILRCVPISNHLYFYWYRQILGQKVEFLVSFYNNEISEKSEIFDDQFSVERPDGSNFTLKIRSTKLEDSAMYFCASRAQGLNNSPLHFGNGTRLTVT.

The CDR3 reads CASSLVGTGGYEQYF. In DNA, the CDR3 is TGCGCCAGCAGCTTGGTTGGGACAGGGGGCTACGAGCAGTACTTC. The V call is TRBV5-1, the J call TRBJ2-7; 11 positions match TRBD1. The CDR3 totals 15 residues. Germline V lookup: CDR1 SGHRS, CDR2 YFSETQ. Germline trimming cut 0 bases from V and 3 bases from J; bases unmatched to any gene: 2.

The gene calls are TRBV7-2 and TRBJ2-1; TRBD2 aligns across 7 bases. The CDR3 totals 14 residues. The V gene end was trimmed by 5 bases and the J gene end by 2 bases; junction bases not matched to a gene: 3. Germline values: CDR1 SGHTA, CDR2 FQGNSA. This CDR3 is CASSDGGTYNEQFF. In DNA form, the CDR3 reads TGTGCCAGCAGCGACGGGGGGACCTACAATGAGCAGTTCTTC.

The CDR3 loop is CASSLGGGNYGYTF. CDR3 in DNA: TGTGCCAGCAGCCTCGGTGGGGGGAACTATGGCTACACCTTC. J is TRBJ1-2 and V is TRBV5-6; D may be TRBD1 (5 bases). This CDR3 region has 14 residues. V lost 4 bases to trimming and J lost 2 bases, with 12 bases between them. Germline-derived CDR1 and CDR2 are SGHDT and YYEEEE.

The V gene is TRBV11-1, the J gene TRBJ2-5, with TRBD1 matching over 10 bases. The CDR3 covers 15 residues. Germline loops: CDR1 SGHAT, CDR2 FQDESV (reference sequence). The V and J ends lost 10 bases and 0 bases, in that order; junction bases with no gene match: 8. In nucleotides, the CDR3 is TGTGCCACAACTGGACAGGGGGTTAACCAAGAGACCCAGTACTTC. Amino acid sequence: CATTGQGVNQETQYF.

The rearrangement joins TRBV27 to TRBJ2-7, with 11 bases matching TRBD2. CDR3 length: 16 amino acids. The V gene end was trimmed by 5 bases and the J gene end by 5 bases; junction bases not matched to a gene: 11. Germline V gene sequence: CDR1 MNHEY, CDR2 SMNVEV (reference sequence). The DNA for the CDR3 is TGTGCCAGCAGTCAAATAGCGGGAGGGCCTTCCCACGAGCAGTACTTC. This encodes CASSQIAGGPSHEQYF.

This clone occurred a few times. The V gene is TRBV15, the J gene TRBJ1-2; D not certain. The CDR3 runs to 16 residues. Trimming stripped 5 bases from V and 3 bases from J, with 19 bases between. The germline CDR1 and CDR2 sequences are LNHNV and YYDKDF (reference sequence). The CDR3 region is CATSRNLASTYYGYTF. CDR3 DNA sequence: TGTGCCACCAGCCGTAATCTAGCGTCGACTTACTATGGCTACACCTTC. Supplemented by reference TRBV15 and TRBJ1-2, the full variable domain reads DAMVIQNPRYQVTQFGKPVTLSCSQTLNHNVMYWYQQKSSQAPKLLFHYYDKDFNNEADTPDNFQSRRPNTSFCFLDIRSPGLGDTAMYLCATSRNLASTYYGYTFGSGTRLTVV.

The genes are TRBV29-1 and TRBJ1-4; the D is unclear. The germline V gene has CDR1 SQVTM and CDR2 ANQGSEA. The CDR3 is 13 residues long. V lost 5 bases and J 8 bases, leaving 15 bases between the germline ends. CDR3 amino acids: CSVRIPPEEKLFF. The CDR3 DNA sequence: TGCAGCGTTCGGATCCCCCCGGAGGAAAAACTGTTTTTT.

The chain has TRBV4-1 and TRBJ2-1; TRBD1 matches at 8 bases. Germline loops: CDR1 MGHRA, CDR2 YSYEKL. J was trimmed by 5 bases and V by 3 bases; bases with no gene match: 6. CDR3 length equals 15 residues. The CDR3 DNA reads TGCGCCAGCAGCCAGACAGGGGCTACGAACAATGAGCAGTTCTTC. Protein product: CASSQTGATNNEQFF.

V is TRBV6-5 and J is TRBJ1-6; D gene ambiguous. Looked up from germline, CDR1 is MNHEY and CDR2 is SVGAGI. The CDR3 loop spans 13 amino acids. Trimming removed 4 bases from V and 7 bases from J, with 8 bases in between. The chain's CDR3 is CASSSRLNSPLHF. In nucleotides, the CDR3 is TGTGCCAGCAGTTCCCGGTTGAATTCACCCCTCCACTTT.

The rearrangement uses TRBV5-4 and TRBJ2-2; the D is unclear. The germline V and J ends were trimmed by 0 bases and 3 bases, with 6 bases remaining between them. This CDR3 region has 14 residues. Germline CDR1 reads SGHNT; CDR2 reads YYREEE (reference sequence). The DNA for the CDR3 is TGTGCCAGCAGCTTGGTAGCCGACACCGGGGAGCTGTTTTTT. Amino acid sequence: CASSLVADTGELFF.

The rearrangement uses TRBV5-1 and TRBJ2-1; perhaps TRBD1 as D (5 bases). Trimming removed 4 bases from V and 0 bases from J, with 14 bases in between. The CDR3 consists of 16 residues. CDR1 and CDR2 (germline): SGHRS, YFSETQ. CDR3 in amino acids: CASSPSFDSSYNEQFF. The CDR3 DNA follows: TGCGCCAGCAGCCCATCATTCGACAGCTCCTACAATGAGCAGTTCTTC.

With regard to this clone: The sample carries other DNA sequences with the same CDR3. The chain combines TRBV2 with TRBJ2-2, with TRBD2 matching over 7 bases. CDR1 is SNHLY, CDR2 FYNNEI, per germline. The CDR3 totals 16 residues. The ends lost 2 bases at V and 2 bases at J; junction bases unmatched: 5. The CDR3 region is CASSERRGFNTGELFF. DNA of the CDR3: TGTGCCAGCAGTGAAAGGCGGGGGTTTAACACCGGGGAGCTGTTTTTT.

This clone has only one observation. This chain links TRBV7-9 with TRBJ2-5; D ambiguous. The V end lost 2 bases, the J end lost 7 bases, and 11 bases lay between the germline ends. CDR1 is SEHNR, CDR2 FQNEAQ, per germline (reference sequence). The CDR3 spans 13 residues. The CDR3 DNA reads as TGTGCCAGCAGCTTAAGTCGTGAAGCGACCCAGTACTTC. Protein: CASSLSREATQYF.

The gene calls are TRBV24-1 and TRBJ1-3; D uncertain. The CDR3 runs 16 residues. Deletions cut 2 bases from V and 0 bases from J, with 10 bases between. CDR1 is KGHDR, CDR2 SFDVKD, per germline. CDR3 region: CATSDSAGNSGNTIYF. The CDR3 coding sequence is TGTGCCACCAGTGATTCGGCGGGAAACTCTGGAAACACCATATATTTT.

The rearrangement links TRBV19 to TRBJ2-1, with 9 bases aligning to TRBD2. The V and J ends lost 3 bases and 14 bases, in that order; junction bases with no gene match: 11. Per the germline V gene, CDR1 is LNHDA and CDR2 is SQIVND (reference sequence). This CDR3 spans 14 amino acids. This CDR3 is CASSIGLAPQGEFF. The CDR3 DNA follows: TGTGCCAGTAGTATCGGACTAGCGCCTCAGGGGGAGTTCTTC.

This chain connects TRBV3-1 (or the pseudogene TRBV3-2) to TRBJ2-7; D is undetermined. The CDR3 is 13 amino acids. The V end was cut by 1 base, the J end by 4 bases, with 8 bases between. The V gene's germline CDR1 is LGHDT and CDR2 YNNKEL (reference sequence). CDR3 bases: TGTGCCAGCAGCCAAGGTTCTGTGTACGAGCAGTACTTC. Translated, it gives CASSQGSVYEQYF.

The chain carries TRBV6-5 and TRBJ2-7, with 13 bases matching TRBD2. The CDR3 has 14 amino acids. Germline V lookup: CDR1 MNHEY, CDR2 SVGAGI. V gave up 9 bases and J gave up 2 bases; unmatched junction bases: 4. The CDR3 here is CASRTSGGTYEQYF. DNA of the CDR3: TGTGCCAGTCGGACTAGCGGGGGCACCTACGAGCAGTACTTC.

This rearrangement joins TRBV6-5 to TRBJ2-3, with 9 positions matching TRBD1. CDR3 size: 15 residues. The J segment lost 4 bases and the V segment lost 6 bases, leaving 8 bases of the junction unmatched. CDR1 is MNHEY and CDR2 is SVGAGI in the germline V gene. The CDR3 DNA reads TGTGCCAGCAGGGGCCCGGGACAGGGTGCAGATACGCAGTATTTT. It encodes CASRGPGQGADTQYF.

The J gene is TRBJ2-3, the V gene TRBV20-1; 8 nucleotides match TRBD2. Germline CDR1 DFQATT, CDR2 SNEGSKA (reference sequence). This CDR3 has 13 amino acids. V shed 3 bases, J shed 6 bases, and the junction held 5 bases outside the gene matches. The CDR3 nucleotides read TGCAGTGCTAGTGCTGCGGGGGGCGATACGCAGTATTTT. It is translated as CSASAAGGDTQYF.

This clone occurred a few times. The V call is TRBV6-5, the J call TRBJ2-1; TRBD1 is a possible D gene (5 bases). Per the germline V gene, CDR1 is MNHEY and CDR2 is SVGAGI. This CDR3 is 14 amino acids long. V was trimmed by 6 bases and J by 8 bases, leaving 17 bases between them. The CDR3: CASRGPSRGHEQFF. The CDR3 DNA reads TGTGCCAGCAGGGGCCCATCAAGGGGCCATGAGCAGTTCTTC.

This chain links TRBV15 with TRBJ2-5, with 9 bases lining up with TRBD2. The CDR3 runs to 20 residues. The germline CDR1 and CDR2 sequences are LNHNV and YYDKDF (reference sequence). The junction had 17 bases not matched to a gene; V was cut back by 1 base and J by 2 bases. DNA for the CDR3: TGTGCCACCAGCAGAGGGGTTCATAGCGGGAGAGTTCAACAACAAGAGACCCAGTACTTC. The encoded protein is CATSRGVHSGRVQQQETQYF.